Following are 20 T cell receptor beta chains from one sample sequenced in a study of read filtering for tumor transcriptome and immune sequencing. This library used roughly 400 ng RNA and molecular barcoded adaptors spanning alpha/delta and beta/gamma chains. TCRdb re-called the reads through MiXCR, storing one row per CDR3 protein. Among fewer than 100,000 distinct CDR3 sequences listed, more than 9% were seen once. Sample: a population of CD138-negative cells sorted from bone marrow. The receptors were gathered from a donor aged 40 or over with multiple myeloma.

This clonotype was counted between two and nine times. The chain employs TRBV20-1 and TRBJ2-7; 7 bases are shared with TRBD2. Germline CDR1 DFQATT, CDR2 SNEGSKA (reference sequence). The V and J ends lost 5 bases and 3 bases, in that order; junction bases with no gene match: 4. The CDR3 spans 12 residues. The CDR3 DNA is TGCAGTGCTTGCGGGAGAGGCTACGAGCAGTACTTC. Translating gives CSACGRGYEQYF.

Many counts were recorded for this clonotype. This chain joins TRBV7-9 and TRBJ1-1; unclear D gene. Per germline, CDR1 SEHNR and CDR2 FQNEAQ (reference sequence). The CDR3 extends over 14 amino acids. The V gene lost 1 base and the J gene lost 2 bases, with 8 bases spanning the gap. The CDR3 DNA sequence: TGTGCCAGCAGCTTAGTGACGGCCAACACTGAAGCTTTCTTT. This codes for CASSLVTANTEAFF.

This clonotype was counted ten times or more. The chain links TRBV6-1 to TRBJ2-6; no clear D gene. The CDR3 runs 16 residues. V was shortened by 5 bases and J by 4 bases, with 15 bases between the two germline ends. Germline lookup yields CDR1 MNHNS and CDR2 SASEGT. CDR3 nucleotides: TGTGCCAGCAGTAGGACCGCGATTCCGGGGGCCAACGTCCTGACTTTC. This codes for CASSRTAIPGANVLTF.

This clonotype has ten or more counts. The V and J genes are TRBV5-1 and TRBJ2-2; D is uncertain. Trimming cost V 2 bases and J 5 bases, with 1 base left between them. CDR1 SGHRS and CDR2 YFSETQ come from the germline V gene. CDR3 length: 11 amino acids. DNA for the CDR3: TGCGCCAGCAGCTTTACCGGGGAGCTGTTTTTT. This gives the protein CASSFTGELFF.

This clonotype occurred many times. This chain uses TRBV7-9 with TRBJ2-7, with TRBD2 as a possible D gene (5 bases). V gave up 5 bases and J gave up 4 bases, with 15 bases separating them. Per germline, CDR1 SEHNR and CDR2 FQNEAQ (reference sequence). The CDR3 length is 14 residues. The chain's CDR3 is CASSPLLGKYEQYF. The CDR3 DNA reads TGTGCCAGCAGCCCCCTACTAGGTAAATACGAGCAGTACTTC. The variable domain in full, completed from reference TRBV7-9 and TRBJ2-7, reads DTGVSQNPRHKITKRGQNVTFRCDPISEHNRLYWYRQTLGQGPEFLTYFQNEAQLEKSRLLSDRFSAERPKGSFSTLEIQRTEQGDSAMYLCASSPLLGKYEQYFGPGTRLTVT.

As concerns this clonotype: Mismatch with germline at one junction end may stem from a read error. The V gene is TRBV29-1, the J gene TRBJ2-1, with D perhaps matching TRBD1 (5 bases). The germline V gene has CDR1 SQVTM and CDR2 ANQGSEA. The CDR3 contains 18 residues. CDR3 sequence reads: CSVVFWVIGASSYNEQLF. CDR3 in DNA: TGCAGCGTCGTTTTCTGGGTTATTGGGGCAAGCTCATACAATGAGCAGCTCTTC.

The genes are TRBV19 and TRBJ2-7; 7 bases fit TRBD2. V dropped 5 bases and J dropped 6; count of bases not matched to a gene: 7. The CDR3 is made up of 13 amino acids. Germline CDR1 LNHDA, CDR2 SQIVND (reference sequence). CDR3 DNA sequence: TGTGCCAGTAGTCCCTCACTAGCGCTCGAGCAGTACTTC. This sequence encodes CASSPSLALEQYF.

This clonotype showed up many times. The CDR3 DNA follows: TGTGCCAGCAGGGCGAGCTCTGGAAACACCATATATTTT. This translates into CASRASSGNTIYF. The genes are TRBV6-5 and TRBJ1-3; D unresolved. V was clipped by 6 bases and J by 0 bases, with 6 bases between them. The CDR3 runs to 13 residues. The V gene's germline CDR1 is MNHEY and CDR2 SVGAGI.

Turning to this clonotype: Likely a read error: the CDR3 ends without its conserved phenylalanine or tryptophan. Because the CDR3's place on the DNA is in doubt, the DNA is left out and the CDR3 is given as listed by TCRdb. V usage is TRBV10-3 and J usage is TRBJ2-1; TRBD1 reflects the table's D call only, with no check against the DNA. Germline CDR1 is ENHRY and CDR2 is SYGVKD. Inclusive of both ends, the CDR3 amounts to 16 amino acids. This chain's CDR3 is CAIREGETGGRGLRSL.

The count of this clonotype is one. This sequence may be a read error, since a much larger clone differs from it by one base. Lacking the conserved final phenylalanine or tryptophan, this CDR3 likely reflects a read error. The genes are TRBV20-1 and TRBJ2-7; weak D call: TRBD1 (5 bases). V lost 3 bases, J lost 6 bases, and 9 bases lay in between. Germline assignment: CDR1 DFQATT and CDR2 SNEGSKA (reference sequence). This CDR3 spans 11 amino acids. This CDR3 reads CSARPGFEQYL. CDR3 nucleotides: TGCAGTGCTAGGCCAGGGTTCGAGCAGTACTTG.

The table lists this clonotype with many counts. The gene calls are TRBV7-8 and TRBJ2-7, with 7 positions matching TRBD2. Germline assignment: CDR1 SGHVS and CDR2 FQNEAQ. The CDR3 extends over 13 amino acids. With 5 bases clipped from V and 4 bases from J, the junction kept 5 bases outside the gene matches. CDR3 region: CASSPGLQYEQYF. Written as DNA, the CDR3 is TGTGCCAGCAGCCCGGGACTACAGTACGAGCAGTACTTC. Filled out from reference TRBV7-8 and TRBJ2-7, the complete variable domain reads GAGVSQSPRYKVAKRGQDVALRCDPISGHVSLFWYQQALGQGPEFLTYFQNEAQLDKSGLPSDRFFAERPEGSVSTLKIQRTQQEDSAVYLCASSPGLQYEQYFGPGTRLTVT.

This chain uses TRBV7-6 with TRBJ2-1; 7 bases are shared with TRBD2. V shed 5 bases and J 8 bases; nucleotides not matched to a gene: 12. Germline assignment: CDR1 SGHVS and CDR2 FNYEAQ. This CDR3 has 15 amino acids. The CDR3 nucleotides are TGTGCCAGCAGCAAGACTAGCCAACCAGTGTATGAGCAGTTCTTC. Translating gives CASSKTSQPVYEQFF.

The chain uses TRBV29-1 and TRBJ2-6; a weak D match, TRBD1 (5 bases). The V gene lost 5 bases and the J gene lost 0 bases, with 14 bases spanning the gap. The germline gives CDR1 SQVTM, CDR2 ANQGSEA. The CDR3 runs 16 residues. CDR3 amino acids: CSVLDRTNSGANVLTF. The CDR3 DNA reads as TGCAGCGTTTTGGACCGGACAAACTCTGGGGCCAACGTCCTGACTTTC.

This clonotype is a singleton in its sample. This rearrangement joins TRBV18 to TRBJ2-2; D is unclear. Deletions cut 3 bases from V and 3 bases from J, with 17 bases between. CDR1 is KGHSH, CDR2 LQKENI, per germline. The CDR3 consists of 17 residues. CDR3 coding DNA: TGTGCCAGCTCACCCCGAAGGGCGGCGAAGGACACCGGGGAGCTGTTTTTT. Encoded protein: CASSPRRAAKDTGELFF.

With regard to this clonotype: A much larger clone sits a single nucleotide away, making a read error possible. The gene calls are TRBV29-1 and TRBJ1-5; 10 bases agree with TRBD1. Germline V gene data show CDR1 as SQVTM and CDR2 as ANQGSEA. The CDR3 runs to 13 residues. The CDR3 here is CSVWTGGTQTQHF. CDR3 nucleotides: TGCAGCGTATGGACAGGGGGGACTCAGACCCAGCATTTT.

This clonotype has a handful of counts. A much larger clone is a single base away; this may be a read error. CDR3 sequence: CASSQSALYSYTF. The DNA for the CDR3 is TGTGCCAGCAGCCAAAGCGCTTTATATAGCTACACCTTC. The chain carries TRBV2 and TRBJ1-2, with unresolved D. Germline V gene lookup returns CDR1 SNHLY and CDR2 FYNNEI. With 6 bases removed from V and 9 bases from J, the gap between germline ends came to 17 bases. CDR3 length: 13 residues. The whole variable domain, remainder taken from reference TRBV2 and TRBJ1-2, is EPEVTQTPSHQVTQMGQEVILRCVPISNHLYFYWYRQILGQKVEFLVSFYNNEISEKSEIFDDQFSVERPDGSNFTLKIRSTKLEDSAMYFCASSQSALYSYTFGSGTRLTVV.

This clonotype has only a few counts. V and J are TRBV20-1 and TRBJ2-4; 9 bases are a match to TRBD2. The germline CDR1 and CDR2 sequences are DFQATT and SNEGSKA (reference sequence). The CDR3 runs 15 residues. Trimming took 2 bases from V and 3 from J; bases not matched to a gene: 5. CDR3 residues: CSARPSGIIKNIQYF. As DNA, the CDR3 is TGCAGTGCTAGACCTAGCGGGATTATCAAAAACATTCAGTACTTC.

At least ten counts were recorded for this clonotype. The rearrangement uses TRBV29-1 and TRBJ2-1; 11 bases agree with TRBD2. This CDR3 comprises 14 residues. Trimming removed 6 bases from V and 7 bases from J; junction bases left unmatched: 8. Looked up from germline, CDR1 is SQVTM and CDR2 is ANQGSEA. The CDR3 reads CSVPTSGMYNEQFF. CDR3 coding DNA: TGCAGCGTCCCGACTAGCGGGATGTATAATGAGCAGTTCTTC.

This clonotype was detected a few times. This may arise from a read error, as a much more abundant clone is one base away. The chain links TRBV10-3 to TRBJ2-1; D is undetermined. The germline V gene has CDR1 ENHRY and CDR2 SYGVKD. This CDR3 is built from 13 residues. The CDR3 DNA sequence: TGTGCCGCCGAACCGGACGGGCACAATGAGCAGCTCTTC. Translation gives CAAEPDGHNEQLF.

With respect to this clonotype: A read error is possible here, since a much larger clone lies one base away. V and J are TRBV4-1 and TRBJ2-1; TRBD2 might be the D (6 bases). Germline V lookup: CDR1 MGHRA, CDR2 YSYEKL. The CDR3 is 14 residues long. CDR3 amino acids: CASSRREAYNEQLF. In nucleotides, the CDR3 is TGCGCCAGCAGCCGAAGGGAGGCCTACAATGAGCAGCTCTTC.